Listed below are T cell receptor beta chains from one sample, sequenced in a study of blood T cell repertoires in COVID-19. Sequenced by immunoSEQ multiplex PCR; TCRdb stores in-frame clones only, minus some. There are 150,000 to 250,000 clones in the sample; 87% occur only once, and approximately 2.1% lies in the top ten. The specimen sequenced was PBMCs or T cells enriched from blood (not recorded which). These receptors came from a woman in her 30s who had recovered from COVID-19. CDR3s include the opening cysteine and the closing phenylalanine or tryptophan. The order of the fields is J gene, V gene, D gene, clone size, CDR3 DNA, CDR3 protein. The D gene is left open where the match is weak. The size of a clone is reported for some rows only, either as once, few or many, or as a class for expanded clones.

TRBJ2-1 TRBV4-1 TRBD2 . TGCGCCAGCAGCCACGACCTAGGGACTAGCGGAAAGAACAATGAGCAGTTCTTC CASSHDLGTSGKNNEQFF
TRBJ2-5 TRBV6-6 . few TGTGCCAGCAGCCCTAAGAAGACCCAGTACTTC CASSPKKTQYF
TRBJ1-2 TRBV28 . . TGTGCCAGCAGTGTGCTGGAGGGCGCAAGCTATGGCTACACCTTC CASSVLEGASYGYTF
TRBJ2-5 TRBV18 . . TGTGCCAGCTCAGAATCTTTACAGGGCACAAGGAGTGGGGAGACCCAGTACTTC CASSESLQGTRSGETQYF
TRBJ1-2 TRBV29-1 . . TGCAGCGTTGTTGAGGGCCCCTATGGCTACACCTTC CSVVEGPYGYTF
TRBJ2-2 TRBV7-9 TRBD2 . TGTGCCAGCAGCGTACTAGCGGGTCGCACCGGGGAGCTGTTTTTT CASSVLAGRTGELFF
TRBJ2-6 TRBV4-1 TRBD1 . TGCGCCAGCAGCCAGCAGGGGGAAGGGGCCAACGTCCTGACTTTC CASSQQGEGANVLTF
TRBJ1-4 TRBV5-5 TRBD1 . TGTGCCAGCAGCGTACGACAGGGAACTAATGAAAAACTGTTTTTT CASSVRQGTNEKLFF
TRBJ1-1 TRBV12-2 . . TGTGCAAGTCGCTTTCGACAGGGAGGTGTAACTTTCTTT CASRFRQGGVTFF
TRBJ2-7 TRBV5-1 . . TGCGCCAGCAGCTTCAGGGGAATTTCCTACGAGCAGTACTTC CASSFRGISYEQYF
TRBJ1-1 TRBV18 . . TGTGCCAGCTCACCCGGTGAGAAGAACGCTTTCTTT CASSPGEKNAFF
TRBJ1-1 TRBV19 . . TGTGCCAGTAGTAAAGGGGGTGGTTTGAACACTGAAGCTTTCTTT CASSKGGGLNTEAFF
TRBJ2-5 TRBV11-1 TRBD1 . TGTGCCAGCAGCTCTCAGGGACAGAGAAGGGAGACCCAGTACTTC CASSSQGQRRETQYF
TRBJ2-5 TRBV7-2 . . TGTGCCAGCAGCCCCTTAGAGACCCAGTACTTC CASSPLETQYF
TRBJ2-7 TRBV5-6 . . TGTGCCAGCAGCCCCGGACTCGTCCGCTACGAGCAGTACTTC CASSPGLVRYEQYF
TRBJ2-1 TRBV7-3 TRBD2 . TGTGCCAGCAGCCTGTATAGCGGGAGGCCGTTCTTC CASSLYSGRPFF
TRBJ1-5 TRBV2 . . TGTGCCAGCAGTGAGCGTAATAGCAATCAGCCCCAGCATTTT CASSERNSNQPQHF
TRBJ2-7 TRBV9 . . TGTGCCAGTTCTCAGGACTGGAGCTCCTACGAGCAGTACTTC CASSQDWSSYEQYF
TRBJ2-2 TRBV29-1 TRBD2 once TGCAGCGCTTACTCGGGAGGGAACACCGGGGAGCTGTTTTTT CSAYSGGNTGELFF
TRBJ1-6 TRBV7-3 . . TGTGCCAGCAGCACCACAGGGTTGGAATCACCCCTCCACTTT CASSTTGLESPLHF
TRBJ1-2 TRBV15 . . TGTGCCACCAGCTTCGGGTTTTCGGGGGCTAACTATGGCTACACCTTC CATSFGFSGANYGYTF
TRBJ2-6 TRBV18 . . TGTGCCAGCTCCCTACGAGGAGGGCCTGGGGCCAACGTCCTGACTTTC CASSLRGGPGANVLTF
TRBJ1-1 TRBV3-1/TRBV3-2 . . TGTGCCAGCAGCCAAGATCTTAACAGGGTGAACACTGAAGCTTTCTTT CASSQDLNRVNTEAFF
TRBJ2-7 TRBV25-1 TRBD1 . TGTGCCAGCAGTGGAGGGGGCCGCTTTTACGAGCAGTACTTC CASSGGGRFYEQYF
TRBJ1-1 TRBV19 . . TGTGCCAGTAGTATTGGGAGGCTGAACACTGAAGCTTTCTTT CASSIGRLNTEAFF
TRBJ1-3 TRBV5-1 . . TGCGCCAGCAGCTTGGTACCACAGGCAACCCCCTCTGGAAACACCATATATTTT CASSLVPQATPSGNTIYF
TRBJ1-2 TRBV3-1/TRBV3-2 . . TGTGCCAGCAGCCAAGATTCGACAGTAGTCTATGGCTACACCTTC CASSQDSTVVYGYTF
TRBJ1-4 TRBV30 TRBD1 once TGTGCCTGGGGGACAGGGATGAGAGGGGAAAAACTGTTTTTT CAWGTGMRGEKLFF
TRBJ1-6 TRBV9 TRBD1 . TGTGCCAGCAGCGCCGGCGTTATCGGACAGGAGTCACCCCTCCACTTT CASSAGVIGQESPLHF